These T cell receptor beta chains were read from a single sample in a study of blood T cell repertoires in COVID-19. Here immunoSEQ multiplex PCR was the method, and the copy in TCRdb shows in-frame clones only, minus some. This table holds 65,000 to 80,000 clones, 84% found once. Input material: peripheral blood. The receptors were gathered from a human donor in a cohort sampled during active COVID-19. Each CDR3 is given with its conserved first and last residue. Each record gives: J gene, clone size, CDR3 length, D gene, V gene, CDR3 DNA, CDR3 protein. A D gene is named only where the DNA matches it firmly. The size of a clone is reported for some rows only, either as once, few or many, or as a class for expanded clones.

TRBJ2-7 | NA | 13 | NA | TRBV5-4 | TGTGCCAGCAGCCTCCAATCGACGGGCGAGCAGTACTTC | CASSLQSTGEQYF
TRBJ1-1 | NA | 13 | NA | TRBV5-1 | TGCGCCAGCAGCATACAGGGAAACACTGAAGCTTTCTTT | CASSIQGNTEAFF
TRBJ1-1 | NA | 14 | NA | TRBV5-6 | TGTGCCAGCAGCTTGGGGCAGAAGAACACTGAAGCTTTCTTT | CASSLGQKNTEAFF
TRBJ2-3 | NA | 15 | NA | TRBV5-5 | TGTGCCAGCAGCCCCCGGACAGTTAGCACAGATACGCAGTATTTT | CASSPRTVSTDTQYF
TRBJ2-7 | NA | 15 | TRBD2 | TRBV5-4 | TGTGCCAGCAGCCTAGCGGGGGCTGTTGGTTACGAGCAGTACTTC | CASSLAGAVGYEQYF
TRBJ2-4 | NA | 14 | NA | TRBV28 | TGTGCCAGCAGCCTTGGGGGGGCCAAAAACATTCAGTACTTC | CASSLGGAKNIQYF
TRBJ2-2 | NA | 14 | NA | TRBV5-1 | TGCGCCAGCAGCCAGGACTACAACACCGGGGAGCTGTTTTTT | CASSQDYNTGELFF
TRBJ1-2 | NA | 15 | TRBD1 | TRBV28 | TGTGCCAGCAGCACCGCAGGGGGAAGGGGATATGGCTACACCTTC | CASSTAGGRGYGYTF
TRBJ1-1 | NA | 14 | NA | TRBV2 | TGTGCCAGCAGTACGCAGGGGTTGAGGACTGAAGCTTTCTTT | CASSTQGLRTEAFF
TRBJ2-5 | once | 16 | TRBD2 | TRBV20-1 | TGCAGTGCTAGTCCCCGACTAGCGGGGTACCAAGAGACCCAGTACTTC | CSASPRLAGYQETQYF
TRBJ2-7 | NA | 14 | NA | TRBV7-8 | TGTGCCAGCGGAGGGGGGGGCGGAACCTACGAGCAGTACTTC | CASGGGGGTYEQYF
TRBJ2-5 | NA | 14 | TRBD1 | TRBV10-1 | TGCGCCAGCAGCCGGGACAGGAGCCAAGAGACCCAGTACTTC | CASSRDRSQETQYF
TRBJ1-1 | NA | 11 | NA | TRBV18 | TGTGCCAGCTCAGAGTCGGGTGAAGCTTTCTTT | CASSESGEAFF
TRBJ2-2 | NA | 15 | NA | TRBV15 | TGTGCCACCAGCAGAGAGACTCTGGGCACCGGGGAGCTGTTTTTT | CATSRETLGTGELFF
TRBJ2-7 | NA | 13 | NA | TRBV3-1/TRBV3-2 | TGTGCCAGCAGCCCGCGGGTCAGCTACGAGCAGTACTTC | CASSPRVSYEQYF
TRBJ1-2 | NA | 15 | NA | TRBV6-1 | TGTGCCAGCAGTGAAGTGGTCCTGGGACTATATGGCTACACCTTC | CASSEVVLGLYGYTF
TRBJ1-2 | NA | 15 | NA | TRBV5-4 | TGTGCCAGCAGCTTGTGGGGATTGGGAGGACGTGGCTACACCTTC | CASSLWGLGGRGYTF
TRBJ2-1 | NA | 17 | TRBD2 | TRBV30 | TGTGCCTGGAGTGGGCTAGCGGGGCTCGCGTCGTACAATGAGCAGTTCTTC | CAWSGLAGLASYNEQFF
TRBJ1-2 | NA | 16 | TRBD1 | TRBV5-4 | TGTGCCAGCAGCCTAGAGGTTTCGTGGGACAGGGATGGCTACACCTTC | CASSLEVSWDRDGYTF
TRBJ2-7 | NA | 12 | NA | TRBV5-1 | TGCGCCAGCAGCTTCTCTACCTACGAGCAGTACTTC | CASSFSTYEQYF
TRBJ1-1 | NA | 17 | NA | TRBV5-4 | TGTGCCAGCAGCAGCAAATTCTCGGGACTCCGGAACACTGAAGCTTTCTTT | CASSSKFSGLRNTEAFF
TRBJ1-3 | NA | 17 | NA | TRBV2 | TGTGCCAGCACCCCCTATCTAGGCACAGGGCCAAAGAACACCATATATTTT | CASTPYLGTGPKNTIYF
TRBJ2-5 | NA | 12 | NA | TRBV29-1 | TGCAGCGTTGCCAGGGGCCAAGAGACCCAGTACTTC | CSVARGQETQYF
TRBJ2-2 | NA | 17 | NA | TRBV5-4 | TGTGCCAGCAGCCCCCTGTCTGCAGGGCGGAACACCGGGGAGCTGTTTTTT | CASSPLSAGRNTGELFF
TRBJ2-7 | NA | 12 | NA | TRBV6-5 | TGTGCCAGCCAGACGGGGTCGCGAGAGCAGTACTTC | CASQTGSREQYF
TRBJ2-3 | NA | 16 | NA | TRBV10-1 | TGCGCCAGCAGTGAGTTAGAGGCGGGTAGCACAGATACGCAGTATTTT | CASSELEAGSTDTQYF
TRBJ1-5 | NA | 16 | NA | TRBV27 | TGTGCCAGCAGTTCGCATGGCCGGGGGAGCAATCAGCCCCAGCATTTT | CASSSHGRGSNQPQHF
TRBJ2-3 | NA | 16 | TRBD2 | TRBV5-1 | TGCGCCAGCAGCCCCTTGGGGGGGGTGAGCACAGATACGCAGTATTTT | CASSPLGGVSTDTQYF
TRBJ1-1 | NA | 14 | NA | TRBV28 | TGTGCCAGCAGTTTAGGGACTATGGGCACTGAAGCTTTCTTT | CASSLGTMGTEAFF
TRBJ2-5 | once | 12 | TRBD2 | TRBV2 | TGTGCCAGCAGTGAGAGGGGAGGGAACCAGTACTTC | CASSERGGNQYF
TRBJ2-7 | NA | 14 | NA | TRBV27 | TGTGCCAGCTATTCGGTCTCCAGGGTCAACGAGCAGTACTTC | CASYSVSRVNEQYF
TRBJ2-7 | NA | 18 | TRBD2 | TRBV7-9 | TGTGCCAGCAGCCCCCGACTAGCCGACGATTCAAGCTCCTACGAGCAGTACTTC | CASSPRLADDSSSYEQYF
TRBJ2-5 | NA | 14 | TRBD2 | TRBV7-2 | TGTGCCAGCAGCTTACCGGGGGGGCGAGAGACCCAGTACTTC | CASSLPGGRETQYF
TRBJ1-5 | few | 15 | TRBD1 | TRBV5-5 | TGTGCCAGCAGCCCCTCCGGGACAGGGGTGCAGCCCCAGCATTTT | CASSPSGTGVQPQHF
TRBJ2-7 | NA | 12 | NA | TRBV6-5 | TGTGCCAGCAAGACGAGGACCTACGAGCAGTACTTC | CASKTRTYEQYF
TRBJ2-1 | few | 11 | NA | TRBV3-1/TRBV3-2 | TGTGCCAGCAGCCAAGTGGGGCCACAGTTCTTC | CASSQVGPQFF
TRBJ1-2 | few | 14 | NA | TRBV27 | TGTGCCAGCAGTTTGGCAGGGCGGACCTATGGCTACACCTTC | CASSLAGRTYGYTF
TRBJ1-1 | NA | 15 | TRBD1 | TRBV5-5 | TGTGCCAGCAGACCGCAACAGGGGAGGAACACTGAAGCTTTCTTT | CASRPQQGRNTEAFF
TRBJ2-5 | many | 16 | TRBD2 | TRBV5-1 | TGCGCCAGCAGCTCCCTGACTAGCGGGGGCCAAGAGACCCAGTACTTC | CASSSLTSGGQETQYF
TRBJ2-3 | NA | 14 | NA | TRBV19 | TGTGCCAGTAGAGCCGAGGGGGTCACAGATACGCAGTATTTT | CASRAEGVTDTQYF
TRBJ2-5 | NA | 13 | NA | TRBV19 | TGTGCCAGTAGTATAGCGGGGCAAGAGACCCAGTACTTC | CASSIAGQETQYF
TRBJ2-7 | once | 15 | NA | TRBV9 | TGTGCCAGCAGCCGGTTCGGCGGTAGCGGCTACGAGCAGTACTTC | CASSRFGGSGYEQYF
TRBJ2-6 | once | 13 | NA | TRBV29-1 | TGCAGCGTTGCCATCTCTGGGGCCAACGTCCTGACTTTC | CSVAISGANVLTF
TRBJ1-1 | NA | 13 | NA | TRBV28 | TGTGCCAGCAGTTTCACAGGGCCGGCTGAAGCTTTCTTT | CASSFTGPAEAFF
TRBJ2-7 | NA | 17 | TRBD2 | TRBV4-2 | TGTGCCAGCAGCCAGGTCCTAGCGGGGGAATACTCCTACGAGCAGTACTTC | CASSQVLAGEYSYEQYF
TRBJ2-7 | NA | 14 | NA | TRBV29-1 | TGCAGCGTTGGAGGTGGCAGCCCTACCTACGAGCAGTACTTC | CSVGGGSPTYEQYF
TRBJ2-7 | NA | 16 | NA | TRBV3-1/TRBV3-2 | TGTGCCAGCAGCCAAAACCTGTTACAGGGAAGGATCGAGCAGTACTTC | CASSQNLLQGRIEQYF
TRBJ1-6 | few | 16 | NA | TRBV4-2 | TGTGCCAGCAGCCAAGAACCTCCGGGTATAGAGTCACCCCTCCACTTT | CASSQEPPGIESPLHF
TRBJ1-2 | NA | 13 | NA | TRBV10-3 | TGTGCCATCAGTGAGCAGGGAAATCATGGCTACACCTTC | CAISEQGNHGYTF
TRBJ2-1 | NA | 16 | TRBD2 | TRBV18 | TGTGCCAGCTCACCCCCCGGGACTAGGACGTACAATGAGCAGTTCTTC | CASSPPGTRTYNEQFF
TRBJ1-1 | NA | 12 | NA | TRBV5-4 | TGTGCCAGCAGTTTAATGAACACTGAAGCTTTCTTT | CASSLMNTEAFF
TRBJ1-1 | NA | 16 | NA | TRBV5-8 | TGTGCCAGCAGCTTTGTAGGGGGTGTGAGCAACACTGAAGCTTTCTTT | CASSFVGGVSNTEAFF
TRBJ2-1 | NA | 17 | TRBD2 | TRBV19 | TGTGCCAGTAGTTCAAGACCGGGACTAGCGGTCTACAATGAGCAGTTCTTC | CASSSRPGLAVYNEQFF